These 3 T cell receptor beta chains share one sample of origin, sequenced in a study of T cells in tumors after PD-1 blockade (dated by TCRdb to about 2019). The protocol used for the library was the immunoSEQ multiplex PCR assay. TCRdb took this table from immuneACCESS and kept in-frame rearrangements with V and J called. Such tables lack part of the clones; where checked against another copy, unresolved V genes explain under half of the gap, and the rest is unexplained. This sample lists fewer than 40,000 clones; 73% were detected once. The ten most abundant clones make up around two fifths of the sample. The sample's time point, from its label and the paper: after anti-PD-1 therapy. The input for sequencing was PBMCs, taken after anti-PD-1 treatment. Receptor source: a human donor with basal cell carcinoma.

The V and J genes are TRBV28 and TRBJ1-4; D possibly corresponds to TRBD1 (5 bases). Trimming removed 7 bases at V and 7 bases at J, with 16 bases between. The CDR3 length is 14 residues. Per germline, CDR1 MDHEN and CDR2 SYDVKM. DNA of the CDR3: TGTGCCAGCACCAACCCGGCGAGGGGTGAAAAACTGTTTTTT. It specifies CASTNPARGEKLFF.

This chain links TRBV20-1 with TRBJ2-5; the D gene is possibly TRBD1 (5 bases). CDR1 is DFQATT and CDR2 is SNEGSKA in the germline V gene (reference sequence). Deletions cut 7 bases from V and 1 base from J, with 7 bases between. The CDR3 is 11 amino acids. The CDR3 region is CSGQLQETQYF. The DNA for the CDR3 is TGCAGTGGACAGCTCCAAGAGACCCAGTACTTC.

A single count supports this clone. This sequence joins TRBV7-2 and TRBJ2-1, with TRBD2 identical over 7 bases. Germline V gives CDR1 SGHTA, CDR2 FQGNSA. CDR3 length equals 13 residues. J gave up 6 bases and V 6 bases, and 5 bases lay outside the gene matches. The CDR3 DNA sequence: TGTGCCAGCAGACTCGGGACTATCAATGAGCAGTTCTTC. As protein: CASRLGTINEQFF.